This entry features one T cell receptor (beta chain) sequence. The data were obtained in a study of blood T cell repertoires in COVID-19. Study information: Sources were T cells, B-cell-depleted T cells, or PBMCs; the material itself was cDNA or gDNA.

Followed longitudinally, the Seattle patients had been enrolled during active infection. Authors' analysis steps: Nucleated cell counts were estimated from reference gene primer amplification. The data were produced by immunoSEQ multiplex PCR, yet TCRdb's version contains in-frame clones alone and is incomplete. V and J calls plus clone size are reproduced from that table; the DNA served to infer D and trimming. The sample holds just over 150,000 clones; about 90% are singletons and the top ten take 4.8%. The CDR3 sequence is 15 residues long. Per the germline V gene, CDR1 is LNHDA and CDR2 is SQIVND (reference sequence). The germline V and J ends were trimmed by 1 base and 2 bases, with 11 bases remaining between them.

Source material: peripheral blood. The rearrangement joins TRBV19 to TRBJ1-2; unclear D gene. This TCR derives from a man aged 25 to 40 with COVID-19, enrolled during active disease. The CDR3 DNA sequence: TGTGCCAGTAGTATAGTTGAAGGCGGAAACTATGGCTACACCTTC. It encodes CASSIVEGGNYGYTF.